This TCR beta chain comes out of a study of beta chain features in type 1 diabetes. Study as a whole: There was similarity between patients and healthy donors in age, gender and cell yields.

The collection from each donor was one heparinised blood draw averaging roughly 110 mL. Expressed TCRB transcripts were sequenced because the entire RNA isolate underwent reverse transcription. Clones were read by immunoSEQ multiplex PCR, and TCRdb kept only the in-frame ones, dropping some. The table lists just over 25,000 clones, around half of them singletons, with 0.3% in the top ten. The study, taken as a whole, reports: The naive, central memory and Treg TCRB repertoires of patients appeared to be more similar to one another than those of healthy donors. Shorter TCRB CDR3s, moderately but significantly so, were found in Type 1 diabetes patients in all four CD4+ subsets.

The table lists this clone with a few counts. No antigen is known for it. The sequencing input was stem cell memory CD4+ T cells from blood. This receptor was obtained from a man aged 25-45 years with type 1 diabetes.

CDR3 sequence (DNA): TGTGCCAGCAGCCGTAGGGGAGGCGTGGGGGGGAACACTGAAGCTTTCTTT. It codes for CASSRRGGVGGNTEAFF. The chain is built from TRBV7-2 and TRBJ1-1; D perhaps matches TRBD1 (5 bases). V was shortened by 5 bases and J by 1 base, with 20 bases between the two germline ends. Germline-derived CDR1 and CDR2 are SGHTA and FQGNSA. This CDR3 is 17 amino acids long.